The sequence of this T cell receptor (beta chain) was determined in a study of cytomegalovirus exposure and HLA in healthy donors. The PCR had 60 Vbeta and 13 Jbeta primers. Per the study methods: About 12 million shared chains were among the roughly 78 million unique TCR beta chains that a later analysis counted. The repertoire was sequenced with immunoSEQ multiplex PCR; TCRdb's copy has only in-frame clones and lacks some. The D gene and trimming were derived from the DNA, and the V and J assignments and clone size from that table. The repertoire includes 150,000 to 200,000 clones, 65% to 90% of them detected once, and approximately 2.1% sits in the top ten. For this clone: Its antigen is not known.

Study-level findings and limits: In a later analysis, TCR beta V- and J-gene trimming was associated with a missense DCLRE1C variant.

CDR3 length: 14 residues. The germline V and J ends were trimmed by 1 base and 2 bases, with 10 bases remaining between them. Germline CDR1 SGDLS, CDR2 YYNGEE. V and J are TRBV9 and TRBJ2-7, with D possibly matching TRBD1 (5 bases). The receptor was derived from a woman aged 45-65 years in good health and CMV-seronegative. The sequencing input was PBMCs. The CDR3 coding sequence is TGTGCCAGCAGCGTACGGCCAGGGACCTACGAGCAGTACTTC. Its protein is CASSVRPGTYEQYF.